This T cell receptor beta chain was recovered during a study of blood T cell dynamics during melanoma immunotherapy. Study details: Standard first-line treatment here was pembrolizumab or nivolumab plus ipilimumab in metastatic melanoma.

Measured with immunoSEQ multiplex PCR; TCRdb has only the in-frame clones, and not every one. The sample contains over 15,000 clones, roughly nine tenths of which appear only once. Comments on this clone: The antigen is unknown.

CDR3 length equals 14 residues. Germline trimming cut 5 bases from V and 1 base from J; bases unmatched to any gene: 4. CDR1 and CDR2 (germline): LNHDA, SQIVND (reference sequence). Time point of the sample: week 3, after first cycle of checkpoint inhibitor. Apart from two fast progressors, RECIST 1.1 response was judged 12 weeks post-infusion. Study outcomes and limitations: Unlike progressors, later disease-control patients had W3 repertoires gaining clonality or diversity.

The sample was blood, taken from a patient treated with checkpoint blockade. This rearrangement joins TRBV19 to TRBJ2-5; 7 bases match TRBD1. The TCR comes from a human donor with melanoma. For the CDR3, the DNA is TGTGCCAGTAGTCTTGGACAGGTCCAAGAGACCCAGTACTTC. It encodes CASSLGQVQETQYF.